This T cell receptor beta chain is from a study of OX40 agonist ivuxolimab in advanced cancers. Study-wide points: Also showing low normalized T-cell clonal expansion were some of the nonresponders. At 0.1 to 3.0 mg/kg and by week 6, clonal expansion occurred in CD4+ and CD8+ blood T cells.

Notes on this clone: The antigen is not known.

Produced via immunoSEQ multiplex PCR; TCRdb's table is partial and in-frame only. The profile covers tens of thousands of clones, with about 86% appearing a single time and about 0.7% taken by the ten largest. The junction had 5 bases not matched to a gene; V was cut back by 6 bases and J by 1 base. This CDR3 is 15 amino acids long. Germline V gene data show CDR1 as LNHDA and CDR2 as SQIVND (reference sequence). Systemic immunosuppression or autoimmune disease history was grounds to exclude patients. This specimen was CD4+ or CD8+ T cells sorted from blood, taken in a trial of the OX40 agonist ivuxolimab. This clonotype was sampled from an adult with an advanced solid tumor such as melanoma, head and neck, liver or kidney cancer. The chain couples TRBV19 to TRBJ2-3; TRBD1 matches at 9 bases. The CDR3 region has the DNA TGTGCCAGTAGGGGACAGGGTTGGGGCACAGATACGCAGTATTTT. Translation: CASRGQGWGTDTQYF. Full variable domain (outside the CDR3, taken from reference TRBV19 and TRBJ2-3): DGGITQSPKYLFRKEGQNVTLSCEQNLNHDAMYWYRQDPGQGLRLIYYSQIVNDFQKGDIAEGYSVSREKKESFPLTVTSAQKNPTAFYLCASRGQGWGTDTQYFGPGTRLTVL.